These T cell receptor beta chains were read from a single sample in a study of T cells after yellow fever vaccination. MiXCR, applied by TCRdb to the 5' RACE reads, yields one record per CDR3 protein. The sample shows under 200,000 distinct CDR3 sequences, 6% to 7.5% of them seen only once. The sequenced sample was CD4+ T cells sorted from PBMCs, obtained 5 to 6 days after the first yellow fever vaccination. The receptors were gathered from a man between 18 and 35 years old who received the YFV17D yellow fever vaccine. Both conserved end residues are part of each CDR3. A D gene is named only where the DNA matches it firmly. The size entry is marked missing in some rows and otherwise reads once, few, many or a size class.

>many|TRBV5-1|TRBJ2-2|-
CASSLGPRANTGELFF
TGCGCCAGCAGCTTGGGACCGAGGGCGAACACCGGGGAGCTGTTTTTT
>many|TRBV7-2|TRBJ1-1|-
CASSLEAGKNTEAFF
TGTGCCAGCAGCTTAGAGGCGGGGAAGAACACTGAAGCTTTCTTT
>few|TRBV4-3|TRBJ1-2|TRBD1
CASSRGTGDYGYTF
TGCGCCAGCAGCCGAGGGACAGGCGATTATGGCTACACCTTC
>many|TRBV29-1|TRBJ1-5|TRBD1
CSVGQGLGQPQHF
TGCAGCGTGGGACAGGGTTTGGGTCAGCCCCAGCATTTT
>many|TRBV27|TRBJ2-5|-
CASRSETQYF
TGTGCCAGCAGGTCGGAGACCCAGTACTTC
>many|TRBV2|TRBJ2-2|TRBD1
CASSEIGQGRRSGELFF
TGTGCCAGCAGTGAAATCGGACAGGGGCGAAGGTCCGGGGAGCTGTTTTTT
>many|TRBV20-1|TRBJ2-7|-
CSAKTPSYEQYF
TGCAGTGCTAAGACCCCTAGCTACGAGCAGTACTTC
>many|TRBV18|TRBJ2-4|TRBD1
CASSSGQVDIQYF
TGTGCCAGCTCATCTGGACAGGTGGACATTCAGTACTTC
>many|TRBV24-1|TRBJ2-3|-
CATSEPGSDTQYF
TGTGCCACCAGTGAGCCCGGGTCAGATACGCAGTATTTT
>many|TRBV2|TRBJ2-5|-
CASSEGRDHRGETQYF
TGTGCCAGCAGTGAAGGTCGGGATCATCGGGGGGAGACCCAGTACTTC
>many|TRBV5-1|TRBJ2-1|-
CASSLSHRALSGYNEQFF
TGCGCCAGCAGCTTGAGTCACAGGGCCCTCTCGGGATACAATGAGCAGTTCTTC
>few|TRBV12-3/TRBV12-4|TRBJ1-5|-
CASSPQNQPQHF
TGTGCCAGCAGTCCCCAAAATCAGCCCCAGCATTTT
>many|TRBV4-2|TRBJ2-7|-
CASSQGQERSYEQYF
TGTGCCAGCAGCCAAGGACAGGAAAGATCCTACGAGCAGTACTTC
>many|TRBV20-1|TRBJ2-1|-
CSANGPSYNEQFF
TGCAGTGCGAACGGGCCCTCCTACAATGAGCAGTTCTTC
>many|TRBV4-2|TRBJ2-1|TRBD2
CASSQDSLAGGGGHNEQFF
TGTGCCAGCAGCCAAGATTCACTAGCGGGGGGTGGAGGACACAATGAGCAGTTCTTC
>many|TRBV5-1|TRBJ1-5|-
CASSFDTGSNQPQHF
TGCGCCAGCAGCTTCGACACGGGGTCAAATCAGCCCCAGCATTTT
>many|TRBV20-1|TRBJ1-6|-
CSANRISYNSPLHF
TGCAGTGCGAACAGGATCTCCTATAATTCACCCCTCCACTTT
>-|TRBV19|TRBJ2-1|-
CASSIGNYNEQFF
TGTGCCAGTAGTATAGGGAATTACAATGAGCAGTTCTTC
>-|TRBV19|TRBJ1-2|-
CASSPYKSPNYGYTF
TGTGCCAGTAGTCCTTATAAAAGCCCTAACTATGGCTACACCTTC
>-|TRBV3-1|TRBJ2-3|TRBD2
CASSQGVETSGESTDTQYF
TGTGCCAGCAGCCAAGGAGTGGAGACTAGCGGGGAGAGCACAGATACGCAGTATTTT
>few|TRBV5-1|TRBJ1-6|TRBD1
CASSSDGQGNSPLHF
TGCGCCAGCAGCTCAGATGGACAGGGGAATTCACCCCTCCACTTT
>many|TRBV7-9|TRBJ2-2|-
CASSLTSSVTGELFF
TGTGCCAGCAGCCTGACTAGTTCGGTCACCGGGGAGCTGTTTTTT
>-|TRBV7-2|TRBJ2-7|TRBD1
CASSIRTGFNYEQYF
TGTGCCAGCAGCATACGGACAGGGTTCAACTACGAGCAGTACTTC
>few|TRBV10-3|TRBJ1-5|-
CAITRDLNQPQHF
TGTGCCATCACGAGGGACCTCAATCAGCCCCAGCATTTT
>few|TRBV7-2|TRBJ1-1|-
CASSSFSRTVEAFF
TGTGCCAGCAGCTCCTTCTCAAGGACCGTTGAAGCTTTCTTT